This note documents a single T cell receptor beta chain sequence. The antigen remains unidentified. Germline V gene lookup returns CDR1 SGHTA and CDR2 FQGNSA. The V end was cut by 5 bases, the J end by 0 bases, with 17 bases between. CDR3 length equals 17 residues. These data originate in a study of T cells in Graves' hyperthyroidism and ophthalmopathy. General observations from the study: Onset of ophthalmopathy came a median approximately 6 months after the model predicted it.

The investigators amplified TCR beta CDR3 regions from RNA transcripts. The HTBI set primed first-round TCR CDR3 RT-PCR. TCRdb passed the multiplex PCR reads through MiXCR, listing each CDR3 protein once. Of more than 300,000 distinct CDR3 sequences listed, roughly 15% are singletons. The sequence came from a woman aged 25 to 39 with Graves' ophthalmopathy. V usage is TRBV7-2 and J usage is TRBJ2-4; maybe TRBD1 (5 bases). Sequencing was carried out using blood. CDR3 residues: CASSLGTGALAKNIQYF. As DNA, the CDR3 is TGTGCCAGCAGCCTCGGAACAGGAGCACTAGCCAAAAACATTCAGTACTTC.